These T cell receptor beta chains were read from a single sample in a study of blood T cell repertoires in COVID-19. The data were produced by immunoSEQ multiplex PCR, yet TCRdb's version contains in-frame clones alone and is incomplete. The repertoire holds about 200,000 clones, with almost 90% as singletons. The sequenced material came from peripheral blood. Source of these receptors: a man aged 18 to 29 with active or convalescent COVID-19. Each CDR3 is given with its conserved first and last residue. The D gene is left open where the match is weak. The size of a clone is reported for some rows only, either as once, few or many, or as a class for expanded clones.

CASSFTVNTEAFF,TGCGCCAGCAGCTTTACGGTGAACACTGAAGCTTTCTTT,TRBV5-1,few,TRBJ1-1,NA
CASSYGTSGTSTDTQYF,TGTGCCAGCAGTTACGGTACTAGCGGGACTAGCACAGATACGCAGTATTTT,TRBV6-2/TRBV6-3,NA,TRBJ2-3,TRBD2
CASSSAGLTGELFF,TGTGCCAGCAGCTCTGCAGGGTTGACCGGGGAGCTGTTTTTT,TRBV7-3,once,TRBJ2-2,NA
CASSADRVAASTKQYF,TGTGCCAGCAGCGCCGACAGGGTGGCGGCCTCTACGAAGCAGTACTTC,TRBV5-4,NA,TRBJ2-7,TRBD1
CASSIGQKYGYTF,TGTGCCAGTAGTATTGGGCAGAAGTATGGCTACACCTTC,TRBV19,NA,TRBJ1-2,NA
CASSPRGVGPNEQYF,TGTGCCAGCTCACCGCGGGGAGTGGGCCCCAACGAGCAGTACTTC,TRBV18,few,TRBJ2-7,NA
CASSLGTRDFTDTQYF,TGTGCCAGCAGTTTAGGGACTCGGGACTTCACAGATACGCAGTATTTT,TRBV27,NA,TRBJ2-3,NA
CASNPGNQETQYF,TGCGCCAGCAATCCAGGCAATCAAGAGACCCAGTACTTC,TRBV10-2,NA,TRBJ2-5,NA
CAGAVKNTDTQYF,TGTGCGGGAGCTGTAAAAAACACAGATACGCAGTATTTT,TRBV25-1,NA,TRBJ2-3,NA
CASSLAGLSNEQFF,TGTGCCAGCAGCTTAGCGGGCCTTTCCAATGAGCAGTTCTTC,TRBV7-2,NA,TRBJ2-1,NA
CASGKDREVEKLFF,TGTGCCAGCGGAAAAGACAGGGAGGTTGAAAAACTGTTTTTT,TRBV27,few,TRBJ1-4,TRBD1
CASSQNGGPNYGYTF,TGTGCCAGCAGCCAAAACGGGGGGCCTAACTATGGCTACACCTTC,TRBV7-3,NA,TRBJ1-2,NA
CSRAMTLRNQPQHF,TGCAGCCGCGCGATGACACTTCGCAATCAGCCCCAGCATTTT,TRBV29-1,once,TRBJ1-5,NA